A selection of T cell receptor beta chains follows, all from one sample in a study of regulatory T cells in long-lasting Graves disease. TCRdb independently ran MiXCR on the multiplex PCR reads; one entry per CDR3 protein. The sample holds fewer than 450,000 distinct CDR3 sequences, around 21% seen once. Sequenced here: peripheral blood mononuclear cells (PBMCs), sampled when the disease was refractory, from a patient treated with antithyroid drugs. These receptors were collected from a female donor with Graves disease. Both conserved end residues are part of each CDR3. D genes are given only for firm matches.

v_gene	d_gene	CDR3aa
TRBV2	NA	CASSLGSQPQEQYF
TRBV10-3	TRBD1	CAISDRAGTGDHEQYF
TRBV12-3/TRBV12-4	TRBD2	CASKWAGGGNEQFF
TRBV28	NA	CASSTGGVYEQYF
TRBV9	NA	CASSPSEGSNYGYTF
TRBV20-1	TRBD2	CSAVRSSGNSYEQYF
TRBV14	NA	CASSQAPNTGELFF
TRBV28	NA	CASSPGQSPDNEQFF
TRBV10-2	NA	CASSDNYYEQYF
TRBV28	TRBD2	CASRSSGGGTDTQYF
TRBV29-1	NA	CSIWSSASYEQYF
TRBV12-3/TRBV12-4	TRBD2	CASSLGLGFDEQFF
TRBV20-1	NA	CSARMGSLNTEAFF
TRBV5-1	NA	CASTPSVGNEQYF
TRBV19	TRBD1	CASSATGTGGFQPQHF
TRBV5-4	NA	CASSQEGGSREKLFF
TRBV4-2	NA	CASSQEQLNTEAFF
TRBV27	NA	CASSPRARVGQPQHF
TRBV12-3/TRBV12-4	NA	CASSLVGRTGELFF
TRBV12-3/TRBV12-4	NA	CASSGTGTTSEAFF
TRBV20-1	NA	CSARRGDQETQYF
TRBV30	NA	CAWSVANLNEQFF
TRBV5-1	TRBD2	CASSLGPGLEVDTQYF
TRBV5-5	TRBD1	CASSHSLDRGTLSYEQYF
TRBV6-2/TRBV6-3	NA	CASRNPLLGGNIEAFF
TRBV2	NA	CASSGKYMNTEAFF
TRBV20-1	NA	CSARDRVEGRGNYGYTF
TRBV5-8	NA	CASSPRVGGPNQPQHF
TRBV29-1	NA	CSVDRGKAETQYF
TRBV12-3/TRBV12-4	TRBD1	CASRPETGGGQNIQYF
TRBV28	NA	CASSSDMMNTEAFF
TRBV7-2	NA	CATRENTEAFF
TRBV3-1	TRBD1	CASSPLFWDRAYEQYF
TRBV20-1	NA	CSAREGRAPEAFF
TRBV30	NA	CAWSEYYEQYF
TRBV29-1	TRBD1	CSVGQSYQETQYF
TRBV7-9	NA	CASPGNYGYTF
TRBV11-1	TRBD2	CASRQGLAGAHEQYF